What follows is one TCR beta chain and its context. Its antigen specificity is not known. No base quality information exists; no much larger clone differs at one position. Sequences SGHVS (CDR1) and FNYEAQ (CDR2) are obtained from the germline V gene. Including cysteine and phenylalanine, the CDR3 has 17 amino acids. The only DNA kept is the CDR3, 51 bases in frame from the first base. V is clipped by 5 bases and J by 0 bases, and the sequence between their germline boundaries is 19 bases long. The sample is drawn from a study of blood T cell repertoires in COVID-19 (dated by TCRdb to 2018 to 2021). Regarding the research as a whole: Collaborator samples came from the United States, Italy and Spain and covered acute and convalescent phases of COVID-19. Samples came from the ongoing ImmuneRACE study (first 160 participants) plus 1,254 subjects from 6 global collaborators. Nearly every sample came with metadata listing a de-identified subject ID, COVID-19 status, age in years and sex. Subjects who had been exposed to COVID-19, were actively infected with it, or had recovered from it provided the deeply sampled blood TCRbeta repertoires that made up the dataset. HLA class I and class II types, where available, came from metadata supplied by the sample provider rather than from assay-based typing. The material from the prospective study consisted of cDNA or gDNA derived from T cells, B-cell-depleted T cells, or PBMCs. The repertoires were released in a freely available public database intended as a resource for research on the immune response to SARS-CoV-2.

One collaborating source in Seattle enrolled patients during active infection and followed them longitudinally through the course of disease. Collaborating institutions collected whole blood in K2EDTA tubes following their own protocols. Collaborator samples were shipped for TCRbeta analysis as frozen whole blood, isolated PBMCs, or DNA extracted from either sample type. TCRbeta CDR3 regions were amplified from genomic DNA by means of the immunoSEQ Assay, a bias-controlled multiplex PCR. The study's processing was this. Within the assay, amplification of reference gene primers was used to estimate how many nucleated cells each sample contained. Sequence reads were collapsed and filtered to measure the absolute abundance of every unique TCRbeta CDR3 rearrangement. Productive Simpson clonality was computed per sample as the square root of Simpson's diversity index over productive rearrangements. TCRdb carries this immuneACCESS record with in-frame sequences only. Its versions omit some clonotypes, under half of them owing to an unresolved V gene in the studies checked, with the rest unexplained. Clone size and V and J calls were adopted from that table, with D and trimming inferred from the DNA. The sample includes a few hundred thousand clones, with roughly 90% observed a single time. The leading ten clones occupy 7.1% of the sample.

The paper as a whole reports these results and caveats: The quantity of clinical and demographic metadata differed by source and by participant and was supplied without curation.

The sequence links TRBV7-6 to TRBJ1-1, and possibly TRBD1, on 6 matching bases. The clonotype was recovered from a woman aged 55 to 70 with COVID-19, enrolled during active disease. Sequencing was performed on peripheral blood. The DNA is TGTGCCAGCAGCCAGAACAGGGCCCGTTCCGTGAACACTGAAGCTTTCTTT. The resulting protein is CASSQNRARSVNTEAFF.